One sample yielded the 28 T cell receptor beta chains listed below, sequenced in a study of cytomegalovirus exposure and HLA in healthy donors. Both 60 Vbeta primers and 13 Jbeta primers went into the PCR. TCRdb's copy holds only in-frame clones and misses some; the assay was immunoSEQ multiplex PCR. The sample totals roughly 53,000 clones; its top ten clones hold about 2.2%. The sample comprised PBMCs. These receptors were taken from a female donor in good health and CMV-seronegative.

The gene calls are TRBV19 and TRBJ1-5, with TRBD1 matching 8 bases. Germline V gene data show CDR1 as LNHDA and CDR2 as SQIVND (reference sequence). V gave up 8 bases and J gave up 2 bases; unmatched junction bases: 11. This CDR3 has 16 residues. CDR3: CASDRGRNSGNQPQHF. The CDR3 DNA sequence: TGTGCCAGTGACAGGGGTAGGAATAGTGGCAATCAGCCCCAGCATTTT.

The V call is TRBV30, the J call TRBJ2-7; D not resolved. V lost 5 bases and J 2 bases, leaving 10 bases between the germline ends. The CDR3 is 12 residues long. Germline CDR1 reads GTSNPN; CDR2 reads SVGIG (reference sequence). CDR3 sequence reads: CAWLVSPYEQYF. CDR3 coding DNA: TGTGCCTGGTTAGTATCACCCTACGAGCAGTACTTC.

The chain combines TRBV6-1 with TRBJ1-1, with D possibly matching TRBD1 (5 bases). The V and J ends lost 3 bases and 7 bases respectively, with 18 bases between them. This CDR3 has 15 residues. The V gene's germline CDR1 is MNHNS and CDR2 SASEGT. As DNA, the CDR3 is TGTGCCAGCAGTGACTTTGCCGGCAGGGTTGATGAAGCTTTCTTT. Amino acids: CASSDFAGRVDEAFF.

The genes are TRBV30 and TRBJ1-5, with 7 nucleotides matching TRBD1. Losses at the gene ends were 1 base for V and 4 bases for J; bases not matched to a gene: 10. This CDR3 has 16 residues. Germline V gene sequence: CDR1 GTSNPN, CDR2 SVGIG (reference sequence). The CDR3 DNA reads TGTGCCTGGAGTGACCTGGGGGCAGGGGGGAATCAGCCCCAGCATTTT. Encoded protein: CAWSDLGAGGNQPQHF.

The gene calls are TRBV14 and TRBJ2-3; D might be TRBD2 (5 bases). Germline assignment: CDR1 SGHDN and CDR2 FVKESK. V was clipped by 0 bases and J by 8 bases, with 9 bases between them. The CDR3 is made up of 13 amino acids. In DNA, the CDR3 is TGTGCCAGCAGCCAAGATCTAGAGGGTACGCAGTATTTT. Protein product: CASSQDLEGTQYF.

The rearrangement links TRBV9 to TRBJ2-7; TRBD2 matches at 8 bases. This CDR3 spans 16 amino acids. The trim removed 4 bases at V and 1 base at J, leaving 10 bases unmatched. Germline values: CDR1 SGDLS, CDR2 YYNGEE. The CDR3 loop reads CASSPRGGFRSYEQYF. The CDR3 nucleotides are TGTGCCAGCAGCCCCCGGGGGGGATTCCGTTCCTACGAGCAGTACTTC.

The V and J genes are TRBV15 and TRBJ2-5; D is uncertain. The CDR3 contains 14 residues. Trimming left V 1 base short and J 3 bases short, with 9 bases between. Germline CDR1 and CDR2: LNHNV and YYDKDF (reference sequence). The CDR3 protein is CATSRARFKETQYF. The CDR3, as DNA: TGTGCCACCAGCAGAGCCAGGTTTAAAGAGACCCAGTACTTC.

The rearrangement uses TRBV30 and TRBJ2-7, with 9 bases matching TRBD1. Trimming took 6 bases from V and 2 from J; bases not matched to a gene: 11. The germline gives CDR1 GTSNPN, CDR2 SVGIG (reference sequence). The CDR3 is made up of 15 amino acids. CDR3: CACGTTGTGTYEQYF. CDR3 sequence (DNA): TGTGCCTGTGGGACCACCGGGACAGGGACCTACGAGCAGTACTTC.

The chain combines TRBV7-8 with TRBJ2-7; 9 bases agree with TRBD2. V lost 5 bases, J lost 4 bases, and 12 bases stayed unmatched. Germline assignment: CDR1 SGHVS and CDR2 FQNEAQ. This CDR3 comprises 16 residues. The CDR3 here is CASSPSLREGGYEQYF. In DNA form, the CDR3 reads TGTGCCAGCAGCCCCTCCCTGCGGGAGGGCGGGTACGAGCAGTACTTC. Full variable domain (outside the CDR3, taken from reference TRBV7-8 and TRBJ2-7): GAGVSQSPRYKVAKRGQDVALRCDPISGHVSLFWYQQALGQGPEFLTYFQNEAQLDKSGLPSDRFFAERPEGSVSTLKIQRTQQEDSAVYLCASSPSLREGGYEQYFGPGTRLTVT.

The chain couples TRBV5-1 to TRBJ1-1; D perhaps matches TRBD1 (5 bases). The germline V and J ends were trimmed by 3 bases and 2 bases, with 11 bases remaining between them. Germline-derived CDR1 and CDR2 are SGHRS and YFSETQ. The CDR3 is 14 residues long. This CDR3 is CASSWDGGNTEAFF. CDR3 DNA: TGCGCCAGCAGCTGGGACGGGGGAAACACTGAAGCTTTCTTT.

The chain combines TRBV25-1 with TRBJ1-1; tentative D call: TRBD1 (5 bases). V lost 2 bases to trimming and J lost 10 bases, with 8 bases between them. The CDR3 totals 11 residues. Germline V gene sequence: CDR1 MGHDK, CDR2 SYGVNS. In nucleotides, the CDR3 is TGTGCCAGCAGTGAACAGGGCGGAGCTTTCTTT. It translates to CASSEQGGAFF.

The V and J genes are TRBV9 and TRBJ2-7; a possible D gene is TRBD2 (5 bases). With 0 bases removed from V and 2 bases from J, the gap between germline ends came to 9 bases. CDR3 size: 14 residues. Germline lookup yields CDR1 SGDLS and CDR2 YYNGEE. Here the CDR3 reads CASSVGGNPYEQYF. CDR3 bases: TGTGCCAGCAGCGTAGGAGGGAACCCCTACGAGCAGTACTTC. Full variable domain (missing parts from reference TRBV9 and TRBJ2-7): DSGVTQTPKHLITATGQRVTLRCSPRSGDLSVYWYQQSLDQGLQFLIQYYNGEERAKGNILERFSAQQFPDLHSELNLSSLELGDSALYFCASSVGGNPYEQYFGPGTRLTVT.

The chain combines TRBV4-1 with TRBJ2-7, with D possibly TRBD1 on 5 matching bases. Trimming cost V 1 base and J 4 bases, with 14 bases left between them. CDR3 size: 15 residues. Germline-derived CDR1 and CDR2 are MGHRA and YSYEKL. This CDR3 reads CASSQVQAPPYEQYF. In DNA, the CDR3 is TGCGCCAGCAGCCAAGTACAGGCGCCTCCTTACGAGCAGTACTTC.

The J gene is TRBJ1-2, the V gene TRBV6-6; D unclear. V was clipped by 6 bases and J by 7 bases, with 12 bases between them. The germline V gene has CDR1 MNHNY and CDR2 SVGAGI (reference sequence). This CDR3 is built from 12 residues. CDR3 protein: CASSFFGGGYTF. CDR3 DNA: TGTGCCAGCAGCTTTTTCGGCGGTGGCTACACCTTC.

This chain links TRBV9 with TRBJ1-1; 7 bases agree with TRBD1. The germline V gene has CDR1 SGDLS and CDR2 YYNGEE. The CDR3 runs 14 residues. V lost 2 bases and J lost 1; bases outside the gene matches: 2. The CDR3 nucleotides read TGTGCCAGCAGCGTGACAGGGACGAACACTGAAGCTTTCTTT. Protein: CASSVTGTNTEAFF.

The chain recombines TRBV5-1 with TRBJ1-1; D may be TRBD1 (6 bases). V lost 5 bases, J lost 3 bases, and 17 bases lay in between. Per germline, CDR1 SGHRS and CDR2 YFSETQ. The CDR3 covers 15 residues. The CDR3 DNA reads as TGCGCCAGCAGTCCCCGACAGGTCGGGGACACTGAAGCTTTCTTT. Its protein product is CASSPRQVGDTEAFF.

V is TRBV4-3 and J is TRBJ2-4, with 7 bases lining up with TRBD2. CDR1 and CDR2 from the germline V gene are LGHNA and YSLEER. The CDR3 extends over 16 amino acids. V lost 0 bases, J lost 7 bases, and 9 bases stayed unmatched. DNA for the CDR3: TGCGCCAGCAGCCAAGAGTTGGGCGGGGGAATGAACATTCAGTACTTC. Encoded protein: CASSQELGGGMNIQYF.

The chain couples TRBV6-1 to TRBJ1-2; TRBD1 matches 8 bases. V trimming: 5 bases; J trimming: 3 bases; junction bases outside the gene matches: 5. This CDR3 is built from 14 residues. Per the germline V gene, CDR1 is MNHNS and CDR2 is SASEGT. The CDR3, as DNA: TGTGCCAGCAGTCGATCGACAGGGGACTATGGCTACACCTTC. This encodes CASSRSTGDYGYTF.

The chain is built from TRBV9 and TRBJ2-3, with 11 bases matching TRBD2. CDR1 is SGDLS, CDR2 YYNGEE, per germline. V gave up 5 bases and J gave up 3 bases; unmatched junction bases: 5. This CDR3 is built from 15 residues. CDR3 protein: CASRMGLAVTDTQYF. DNA of the CDR3: TGTGCCAGCAGGATGGGACTAGCGGTTACAGATACGCAGTATTTT.

This chain joins TRBV29-1 and TRBJ2-7, with a weak D call TRBD1 (5 bases). Trimming cost V 0 bases and J 0 bases, with 15 bases left between them. The CDR3 runs to 16 residues. Germline V lookup: CDR1 SQVTM, CDR2 ANQGSEA. The CDR3 reads CSVEEHGARDSYEQYF. The DNA for the CDR3 is TGCAGCGTTGAAGAGCATGGGGCCAGGGACTCCTACGAGCAGTACTTC.

The chain employs TRBV6-6 and TRBJ1-5; a weak D match, TRBD1 (5 bases). Germline lookup yields CDR1 MNHNY and CDR2 SVGAGI (reference sequence). The CDR3 runs to 15 residues. V was cut by 8 bases and J by 2 bases, with 16 bases left in between. As DNA, the CDR3 is TGTGCCAGCGCCCCCGCAGCCAGGGGCAATCAGCCCCAGCATTTT. It encodes CASAPAARGNQPQHF.

The chain carries TRBV27 and TRBJ1-5, with TRBD1 as a possible D gene (5 bases). Germline CDR1 and CDR2: MNHEY and SMNVEV (reference sequence). This CDR3 is 17 amino acids long. The germline V and J ends were trimmed by 2 bases and 2 bases, with 16 bases remaining between them. The CDR3, as DNA: TGTGCCAGCAGTTTAAATCCCAGGGTCCAGCGCAATCAGCCCCAGCATTTT. Translation gives CASSLNPRVQRNQPQHF.

This chain connects TRBV28 to TRBJ1-4; 7 bases map to TRBD1. CDR3 size: 14 residues. Germline trimming cut 4 bases from V and 6 bases from J; bases unmatched to any gene: 5. From germline, CDR1 is MDHEN and CDR2 SYDVKM. The CDR3 loop reads CASSSDRRDEKLFF. CDR3 DNA sequence: TGTGCCAGCAGTTCGGACAGGCGGGATGAAAAACTGTTTTTT.

This chain links TRBV7-2 with TRBJ1-3; D call uncertain. The CDR3 covers 17 residues. Deletions cut 0 bases from V and 2 bases from J, with 14 bases between. Per the germline V gene, CDR1 is SGHTA and CDR2 is FQGNSA. This chain's CDR3 is CASSLAGPSTTGNTIYF. CDR3 bases: TGTGCCAGCAGCTTAGCCGGTCCATCGACTACTGGAAACACCATATATTTT.

This chain connects TRBV4-2 to TRBJ1-2, with TRBD1 matching over 7 bases. Germline V gene lookup returns CDR1 LGHNA and CDR2 YNFKEQ. V was pared by 1 base and J by 7 bases, with 18 bases of the junction left unmatched. This CDR3 has 18 residues. Here the CDR3 DNA reads TGTGCCAGCAGCCAAGTCCCATCCCCTGAGGGGGCGGCTAGTGGCTACACCTTC. This codes for CASSQVPSPEGAASGYTF.

Details on this clone: Additional DNA sequences in this sample encode the identical CDR3. The chain is built from TRBV5-1 and TRBJ1-6; 9 bases align to TRBD1. The V and J ends lost 4 bases and 9 bases, in that order; junction bases with no gene match: 5. The CDR3 is 14 amino acids. CDR1 and CDR2 (germline): SGHRS, YFSETQ. In nucleotides, the CDR3 is TGCGCCAGCAGCCAGGGACAGGGAGCTTCACCCCTCCACTTT. Translating gives CASSQGQGASPLHF.

Points on this clone: Additional DNA sequences in this sample encode the identical CDR3. This chain connects TRBV30 to TRBJ2-7; possibly TRBD1 for D (6 bases). Deletions cut 0 bases from V and 4 bases from J, with 7 bases between. Germline V CDR1 and CDR2: GTSNPN, SVGIG (reference sequence). CDR3 length equals 12 residues. CDR3 residues: CAWSVRGYEQYF. The DNA for the CDR3 is TGTGCCTGGAGTGTTAGGGGGTACGAGCAGTACTTC.

This chain joins TRBV2 and TRBJ2-7, with a tentative D call TRBD1 (6 bases). Trimming left V 3 bases short and J 2 bases short, with 17 bases between. Germline CDR1 is SNHLY and CDR2 is FYNNEI. This CDR3 region has 16 residues. The CDR3 DNA sequence: TGTGCCAGCAGTGACCCCCAGGGGATGAAGCCCTACGAGCAGTACTTC. Translation gives CASSDPQGMKPYEQYF.